This TCR beta chain was recovered during a study of blood T cell repertoires in COVID-19. Authors' analysis steps: Amplification of reference gene primers was used by the study to estimate nucleated cell counts. The data were produced by immunoSEQ multiplex PCR, yet TCRdb's version contains in-frame clones alone and is incomplete. Clone size and V and J calls were adopted from that table, with D and trimming inferred from the DNA. The data hold 150,000 to 250,000 clones, with roughly nine tenths observed a single time. J lost 3 bases, V lost 0 bases, and 9 bases had no gene match. Germline loops: CDR1 SGDLS, CDR2 YYNGEE. The CDR3 runs to 16 residues. Participants, 18 to 89 years old, spanned around 25 US areas. Recovered Cohort 3 donors showed two negative PCRs, clearance, or symptom resolution.

The rearrangement links TRBV9 to TRBJ2-7; 7 bases align to TRBD1. The sequenced sample was PBMCs or T cells enriched from blood (not recorded which). This TCR was sampled from a woman in her 30s who had recovered from COVID-19. The CDR3 DNA reads as TGTGCCAGCAGCGTAGGGTTCCAGGGGGAGAACTACGAGCAGTACTTC. Translating gives CASSVGFQGENYEQYF. Full variable domain (rest looked up from reference TRBV9 and TRBJ2-7): DSGVTQTPKHLITATGQRVTLRCSPRSGDLSVYWYQQSLDQGLQFLIQYYNGEERAKGNILERFSAQQFPDLHSELNLSSLELGDSALYFCASSVGFQGENYEQYFGPGTRLTVT.